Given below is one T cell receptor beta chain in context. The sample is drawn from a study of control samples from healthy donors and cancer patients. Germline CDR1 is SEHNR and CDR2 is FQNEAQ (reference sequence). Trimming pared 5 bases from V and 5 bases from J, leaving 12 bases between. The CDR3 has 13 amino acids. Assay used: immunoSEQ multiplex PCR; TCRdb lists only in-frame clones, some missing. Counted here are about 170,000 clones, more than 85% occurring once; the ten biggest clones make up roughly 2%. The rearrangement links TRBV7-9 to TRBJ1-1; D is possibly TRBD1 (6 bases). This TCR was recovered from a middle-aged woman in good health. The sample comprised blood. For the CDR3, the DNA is TGTGCCAGCAGCGCCCAAGGGGGGACTGAAGCTTTCTTT. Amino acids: CASSAQGGTEAFF. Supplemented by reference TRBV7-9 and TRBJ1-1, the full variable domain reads DTGVSQNPRHKITKRGQNVTFRCDPISEHNRLYWYRQTLGQGPEFLTYFQNEAQLEKSRLLSDRFSAERPKGSFSTLEIQRTEQGDSAMYLCASSAQGGTEAFFGQGTRLTVV.